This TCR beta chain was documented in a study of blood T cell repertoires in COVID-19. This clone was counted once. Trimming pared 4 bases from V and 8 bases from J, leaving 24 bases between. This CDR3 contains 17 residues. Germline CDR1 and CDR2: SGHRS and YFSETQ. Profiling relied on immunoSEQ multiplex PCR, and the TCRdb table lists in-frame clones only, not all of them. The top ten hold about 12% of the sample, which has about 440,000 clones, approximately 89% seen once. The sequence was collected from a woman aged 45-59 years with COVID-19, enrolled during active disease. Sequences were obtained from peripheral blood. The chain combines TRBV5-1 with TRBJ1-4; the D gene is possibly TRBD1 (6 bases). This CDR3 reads CASSLGWDTQRGEKLFF. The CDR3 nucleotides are TGCGCCAGCAGCCTTGGGTGGGACACCCAACGCGGCGAAAAACTGTTTTTT.